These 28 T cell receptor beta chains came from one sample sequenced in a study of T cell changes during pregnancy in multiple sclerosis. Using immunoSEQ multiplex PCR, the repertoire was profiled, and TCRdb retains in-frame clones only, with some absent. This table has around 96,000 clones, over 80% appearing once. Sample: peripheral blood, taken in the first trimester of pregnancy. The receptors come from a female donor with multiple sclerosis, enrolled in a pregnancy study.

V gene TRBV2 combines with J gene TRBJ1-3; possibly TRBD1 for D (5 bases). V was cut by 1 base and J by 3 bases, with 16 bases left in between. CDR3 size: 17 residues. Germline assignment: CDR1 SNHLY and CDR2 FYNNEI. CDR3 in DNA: TGTGCCAGCAGTGAAGTGGTAGGGATAGGGGTTGGAAACACCATATATTTT. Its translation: CASSEVVGIGVGNTIYF.

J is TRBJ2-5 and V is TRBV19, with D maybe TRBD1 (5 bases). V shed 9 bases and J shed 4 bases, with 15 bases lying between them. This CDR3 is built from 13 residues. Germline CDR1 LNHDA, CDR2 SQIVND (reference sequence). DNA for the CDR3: TGTGCCAGCAAGGGGCCCGGCGGAGAGACCCAGTACTTC. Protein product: CASKGPGGETQYF.

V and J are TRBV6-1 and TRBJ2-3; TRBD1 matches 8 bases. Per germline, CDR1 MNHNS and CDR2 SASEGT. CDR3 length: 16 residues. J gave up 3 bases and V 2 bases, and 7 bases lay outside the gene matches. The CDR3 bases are TGTGCCAGCAGTGAATTAGTCAGGGGGCTTACAGATACGCAGTATTTT. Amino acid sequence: CASSELVRGLTDTQYF.

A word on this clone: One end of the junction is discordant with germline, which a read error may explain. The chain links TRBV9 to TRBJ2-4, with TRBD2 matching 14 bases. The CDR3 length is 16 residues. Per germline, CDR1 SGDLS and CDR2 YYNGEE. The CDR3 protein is CASSPREGTSGGPRHF. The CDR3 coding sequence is TGTGCCAGCAGCCCGCGGGAAGGGACTAGCGGGGGCCCGCGTCACTTC. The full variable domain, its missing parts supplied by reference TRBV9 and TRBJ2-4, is DSGVTQTPKHLITATGQRVTLRCSPRSGDLSVYWYQQSLDQGLQFLIQYYNGEERAKGNILERFSAQQFPDLHSELNLSSLELGDSALYFCASSPREGTSGGPRHFGAGTRLSVL.

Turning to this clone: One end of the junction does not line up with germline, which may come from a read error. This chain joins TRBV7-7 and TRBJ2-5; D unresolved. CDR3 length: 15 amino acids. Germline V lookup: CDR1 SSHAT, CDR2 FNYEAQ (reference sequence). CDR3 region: CASSRSVGVQETQYF. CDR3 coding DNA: TGTGCTAGCAGCCGCTCGGTGGGCGTCCAAGAGACCCAGTACTTC.

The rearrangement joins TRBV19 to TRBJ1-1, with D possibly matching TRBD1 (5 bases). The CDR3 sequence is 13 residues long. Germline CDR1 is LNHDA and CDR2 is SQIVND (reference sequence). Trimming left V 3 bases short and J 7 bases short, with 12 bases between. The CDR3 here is CASSIGRGGEAFF. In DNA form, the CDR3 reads TGTGCCAGTAGTATCGGGAGGGGCGGTGAAGCTTTCTTT.

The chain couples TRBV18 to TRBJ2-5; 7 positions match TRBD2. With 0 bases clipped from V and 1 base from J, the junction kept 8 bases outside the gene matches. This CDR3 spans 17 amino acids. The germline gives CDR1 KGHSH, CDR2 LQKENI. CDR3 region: CASSPPKPGGGQETQYF. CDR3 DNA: TGTGCCAGCTCACCACCGAAACCGGGAGGAGGCCAAGAGACCCAGTACTTC.

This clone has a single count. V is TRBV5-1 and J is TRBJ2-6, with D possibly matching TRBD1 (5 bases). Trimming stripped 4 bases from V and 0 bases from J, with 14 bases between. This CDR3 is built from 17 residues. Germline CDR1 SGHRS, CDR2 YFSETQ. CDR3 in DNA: TGCGCCAGCAGCGGTACGACAGTACACTCTGGGGCCAACGTCCTGACTTTC. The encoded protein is CASSGTTVHSGANVLTF.

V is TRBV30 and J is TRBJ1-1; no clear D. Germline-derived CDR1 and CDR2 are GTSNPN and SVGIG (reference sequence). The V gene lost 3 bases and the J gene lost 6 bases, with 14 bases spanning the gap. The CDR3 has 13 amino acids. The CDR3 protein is CAWREGARAEAFF. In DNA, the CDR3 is TGTGCCTGGAGGGAGGGTGCGCGGGCTGAAGCTTTCTTT.

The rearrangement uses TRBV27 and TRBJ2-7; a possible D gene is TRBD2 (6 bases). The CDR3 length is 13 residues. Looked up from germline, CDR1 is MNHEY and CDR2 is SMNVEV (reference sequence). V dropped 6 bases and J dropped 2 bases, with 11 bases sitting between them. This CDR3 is CASRESGAYEQYF. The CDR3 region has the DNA TGTGCCAGCAGGGAATCGGGGGCCTACGAGCAGTACTTC.

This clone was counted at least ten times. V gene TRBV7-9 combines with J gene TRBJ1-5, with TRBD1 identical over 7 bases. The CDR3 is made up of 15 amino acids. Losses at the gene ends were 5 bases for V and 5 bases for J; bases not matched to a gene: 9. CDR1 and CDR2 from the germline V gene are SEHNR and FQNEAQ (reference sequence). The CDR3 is CASSPTGSGDQPQHF. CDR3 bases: TGTGCCAGCAGCCCGACAGGGTCCGGGGATCAGCCCCAGCATTTT.

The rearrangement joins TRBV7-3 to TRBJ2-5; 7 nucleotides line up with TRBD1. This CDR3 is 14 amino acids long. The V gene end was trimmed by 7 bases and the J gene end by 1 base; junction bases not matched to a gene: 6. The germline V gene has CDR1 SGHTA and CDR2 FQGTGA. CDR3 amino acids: CASNRGTAQETQYF. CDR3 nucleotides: TGTGCCAGCAACCGAGGGACAGCCCAAGAGACCCAGTACTTC.

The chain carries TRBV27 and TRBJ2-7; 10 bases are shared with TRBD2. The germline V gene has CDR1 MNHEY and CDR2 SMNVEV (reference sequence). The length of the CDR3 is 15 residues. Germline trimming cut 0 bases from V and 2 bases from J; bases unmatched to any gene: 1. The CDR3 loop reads CASSLSSGGAYEQYF. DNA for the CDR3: TGTGCCAGCAGTTTATCCAGCGGGGGGGCCTACGAGCAGTACTTC.

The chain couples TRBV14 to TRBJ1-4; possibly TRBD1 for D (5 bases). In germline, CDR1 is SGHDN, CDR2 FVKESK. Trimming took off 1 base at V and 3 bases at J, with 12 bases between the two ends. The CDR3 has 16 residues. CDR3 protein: CASSQVEGAANEKLFF. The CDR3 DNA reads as TGTGCCAGCAGCCAAGTGGAAGGGGCTGCTAATGAAAAACTGTTTTTT.

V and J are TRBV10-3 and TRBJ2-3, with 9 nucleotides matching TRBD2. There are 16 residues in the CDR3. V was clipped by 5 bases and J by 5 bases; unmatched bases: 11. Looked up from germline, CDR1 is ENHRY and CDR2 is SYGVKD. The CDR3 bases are TGTGCCATCAGTTACGGCAGCGGGGGGCGTGGAGATACGCAGTATTTT. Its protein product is CAISYGSGGRGDTQYF.

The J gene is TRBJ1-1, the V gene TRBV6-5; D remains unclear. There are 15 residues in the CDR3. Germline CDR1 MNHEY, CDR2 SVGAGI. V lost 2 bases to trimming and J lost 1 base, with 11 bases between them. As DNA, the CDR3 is TGTGCCAGCAGTTACATTCAGGTACCGAACACTGAAGCTTTCTTT. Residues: CASSYIQVPNTEAFF.

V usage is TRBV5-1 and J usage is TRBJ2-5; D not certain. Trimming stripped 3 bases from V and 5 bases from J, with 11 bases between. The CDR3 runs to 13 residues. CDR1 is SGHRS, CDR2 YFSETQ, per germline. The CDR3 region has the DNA TGCGCCAGCAGCTCCTACTATAGGGAGACCCAGTACTTC. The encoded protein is CASSSYYRETQYF.

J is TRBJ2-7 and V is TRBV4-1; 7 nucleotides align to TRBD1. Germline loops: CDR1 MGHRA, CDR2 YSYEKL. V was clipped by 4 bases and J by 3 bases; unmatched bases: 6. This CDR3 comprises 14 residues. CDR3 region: CASSPQQGYYEQYF. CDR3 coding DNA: TGCGCCAGCAGCCCCCAACAGGGGTACTACGAGCAGTACTTC.

CDR3 bases: TGCGCCATCCCTTGTTCCCCTTGCATTTGGCACTCACCCCTCCACTTT. This sequence encodes CAIPCSPCIWHSPLHF. The rearrangement joins TRBV10-1 to TRBJ1-6; D gene unclear. With 10 bases removed from V and 10 bases from J, the gap between germline ends came to 26 bases. There are 16 residues in the CDR3. CDR1 WNHNN and CDR2 SYGVQD come from the germline V gene (reference sequence).

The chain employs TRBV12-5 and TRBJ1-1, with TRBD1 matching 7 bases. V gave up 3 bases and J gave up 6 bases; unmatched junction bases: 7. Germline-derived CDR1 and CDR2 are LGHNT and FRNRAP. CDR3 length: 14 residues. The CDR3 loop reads CASGFRQGVAEAFF. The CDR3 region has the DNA TGTGCTAGTGGTTTCCGTCAGGGGGTAGCTGAAGCTTTCTTT.

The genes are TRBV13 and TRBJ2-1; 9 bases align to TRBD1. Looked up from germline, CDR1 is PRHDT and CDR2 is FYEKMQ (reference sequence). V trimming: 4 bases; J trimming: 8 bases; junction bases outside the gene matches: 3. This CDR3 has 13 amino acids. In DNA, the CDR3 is TGTGCCAGCAGCTCCACAGGGGGCTATGAGCAGTTCTTC. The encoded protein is CASSSTGGYEQFF.

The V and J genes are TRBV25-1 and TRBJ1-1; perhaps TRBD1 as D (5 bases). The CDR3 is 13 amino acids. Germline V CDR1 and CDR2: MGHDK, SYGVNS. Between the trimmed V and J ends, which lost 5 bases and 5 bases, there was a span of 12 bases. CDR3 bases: TGTGCCAGCAGTCCCCCAGGGCTTACTGAAGCTTTCTTT. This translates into CASSPPGLTEAFF.

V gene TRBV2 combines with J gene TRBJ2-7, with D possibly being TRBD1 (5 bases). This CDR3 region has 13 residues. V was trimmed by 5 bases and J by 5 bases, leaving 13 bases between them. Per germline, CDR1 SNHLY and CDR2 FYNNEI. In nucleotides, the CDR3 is TGTGCCAGCAGTCGGCCGATAGGGGACGAGCAGTACTTC. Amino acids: CASSRPIGDEQYF.

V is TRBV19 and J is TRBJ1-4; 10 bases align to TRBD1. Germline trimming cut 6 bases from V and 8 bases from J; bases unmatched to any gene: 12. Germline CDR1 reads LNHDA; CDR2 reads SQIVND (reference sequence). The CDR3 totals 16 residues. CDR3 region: CASSLDRGPAREKLFF. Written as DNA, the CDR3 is TGTGCCAGTAGCCTTGACAGGGGGCCTGCGCGCGAAAAACTGTTTTTT.

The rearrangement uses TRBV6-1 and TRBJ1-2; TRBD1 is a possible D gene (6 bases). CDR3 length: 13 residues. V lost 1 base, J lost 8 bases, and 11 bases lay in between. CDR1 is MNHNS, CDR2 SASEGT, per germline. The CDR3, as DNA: TGTGCCAGCAGTGAAGGACAGGTTTGGGGCTACACCTTC. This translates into CASSEGQVWGYTF.

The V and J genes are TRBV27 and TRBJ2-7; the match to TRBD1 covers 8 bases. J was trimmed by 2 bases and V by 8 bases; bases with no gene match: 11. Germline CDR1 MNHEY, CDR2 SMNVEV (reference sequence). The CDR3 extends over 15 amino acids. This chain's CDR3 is CASPLPDRETYEQYF. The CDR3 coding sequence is TGTGCCAGCCCACTCCCGGACAGGGAAACCTACGAGCAGTACTTC.

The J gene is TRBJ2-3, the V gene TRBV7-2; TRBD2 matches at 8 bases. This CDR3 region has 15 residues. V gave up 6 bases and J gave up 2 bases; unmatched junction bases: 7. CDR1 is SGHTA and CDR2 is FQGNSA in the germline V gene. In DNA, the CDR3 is TGTGCCAGCAGTCCTACTAGCGGCACCACAGATACGCAGTATTTT. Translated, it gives CASSPTSGTTDTQYF.

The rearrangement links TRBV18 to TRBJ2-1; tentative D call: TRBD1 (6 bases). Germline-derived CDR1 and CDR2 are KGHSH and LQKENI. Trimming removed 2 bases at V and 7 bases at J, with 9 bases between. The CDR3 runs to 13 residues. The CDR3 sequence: CASSPSRGNEQFF. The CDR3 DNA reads TGTGCCAGCTCACCAAGCAGGGGTAATGAGCAGTTCTTC.